This TCR beta chain was recovered during a study of blood T cell repertoires in COVID-19. Study background: COVID-19 samples, acute and convalescent, were from the United States, Italy and Spain. T cells, B-cell-depleted T cells, or PBMCs supplied cDNA or gDNA.

Participant age was roughly 18 to 90 years, and participants resided in roughly 25 US areas. Cohort allocation depended upon clinical history that participants reported. Germline loops: CDR1 SEHNR, CDR2 FQNEAQ (reference sequence). The V and J ends lost 5 bases and 8 bases, in that order; junction bases with no gene match: 10. This CDR3 region has 15 residues. Assay: immunoSEQ multiplex PCR; the TCRdb copy retains only in-frame clones and omits some. The profile shows about 270,000 clones, 85% to 90% of them singletons. Sample: PBMCs or T cells enriched from blood (not recorded which). The receptor was isolated from a woman under 30 who had recovered from COVID-19. The chain recombines TRBV7-9 with TRBJ2-1; 9 bases map to TRBD2. This CDR3 is CASSPGLATRDEQFF. The CDR3 bases are TGTGCCAGCAGCCCTGGACTAGCGACGAGGGATGAGCAGTTCTTC.